The clone carrying this T cell receptor (beta chain) has more than one count but fewer than ten. The antigen is undetermined. Additional DNA sequences in this sample encode the identical CDR3. This sample stems from a study of cytomegalovirus exposure and HLA in healthy donors. Whole-study results and caveats: Later analysis identified several of the most significant clusters that appeared linked to common viral pathogens.

V lost 3 bases and J 2 bases, leaving 7 bases between the germline ends. CDR1 and CDR2 from the germline V gene are KGHSH and LQKENI. The CDR3 extends over 13 amino acids. The primer mix had 60 Vbeta and 13 Jbeta primers. The table came from immunoSEQ multiplex PCR; TCRdb's copy has only in-frame clones and leaves some out. The sample has approximately 180,000 clones; 80% are singletons. This receptor was taken from a young man in good health and CMV-seropositive. The J gene is TRBJ1-1, the V gene TRBV18; no clear D gene. The sample taken for sequencing was PBMCs. The CDR3 DNA sequence: TGTGCCAGCTCACCGGGCAGAAACACTGAAGCTTTCTTT. Protein product: CASSPGRNTEAFF.